This TCR beta chain was profiled in a study of regulatory T cells in long-lasting Graves disease. Study observations and caveats: Persistent Graves' patients possessed reduced TCR diversity relative to recently diagnosed ones.

As for this clonotype: What it binds is unknown.

Assembly of TCR beta libraries relied on iRepertoire HTBI primers together with Arm-PCR of CDR3 regions. TCRdb re-called the multiplex PCR reads with MiXCR, one entry per CDR3 protein. The sample contains 620,000 or so distinct CDR3 sequences, 16% of which appear only once. Time point in this sample: newly diagnosed GD, antithyroid drugs for less than 3 months. PBMCs were the source of the RNA used for TCR sequencing. The CDR3 covers 14 residues. Germline trimming cut 2 bases from V and 4 bases from J; bases unmatched to any gene: 2. Germline values: CDR1 SGHTA, CDR2 FQGTGA. These same records also appear under a second study, on T cells in Graves' hyperthyroidism and ophthalmopathy.

The chain recombines TRBV7-3 with TRBJ2-7, with 10 positions matching TRBD2. The receptor comes from a woman in her thirties with Graves disease. Sequenced material: peripheral blood mononuclear cells (PBMCs), taken at new diagnosis, from a patient treated with antithyroid drugs. CDR3 in DNA: TGTGCCAGCAGCTTACAAGCGGGAGGGTACGAGCAGTACTTC. The encoded protein is CASSLQAGGYEQYF.